What follows describes a single TCR beta chain. This specimen belongs to a study of blood T cell repertoires in COVID-19. V shed 4 bases and J 4 bases; nucleotides not matched to a gene: 6. The CDR3 spans 15 residues. The V gene's germline CDR1 is SGHVS and CDR2 FQNEAQ. Assay: immunoSEQ multiplex PCR; the TCRdb copy retains only in-frame clones and omits some. The sample holds 60,000 to 90,000 clones, roughly 70% seen once. This sequence originates from a man aged 55 to 70 with acute or convalescent COVID-19. The source material was peripheral blood. The chain is built from TRBV7-8 and TRBJ2-1, with TRBD2 identical over 8 bases. This CDR3 reads CASSSPGGVYNEQFF. The CDR3 DNA is TGTGCCAGCAGCTCCCCCGGGGGGGTTTACAATGAGCAGTTCTTC.